The 31 T cell receptor beta chains presented below share a single source sample, sequenced in a study of T cells after yellow fever vaccination. TCRdb independently ran MiXCR on the 5' RACE reads; one entry per CDR3 protein. This table has approximately 610,000 distinct CDR3 sequences, about a sixth appearing once. Here the sequenced sample was PBMCs, taken 4 to 5 days after the first yellow fever vaccination. Every receptor here comes from a man younger than 30 who received the YFV17D yellow fever vaccine.

The V and J genes are TRBV13 and TRBJ2-3; 7 bases map to TRBD2. CDR1 PRHDT and CDR2 FYEKMQ come from the germline V gene (reference sequence). Germline trimming cut 3 bases from V and 2 bases from J; bases unmatched to any gene: 14. This CDR3 contains 18 residues. CDR3 nucleotides: TGTGCCAGCAGCTTGGGCGCAAGGGCTAGCGGCCACACAGATACGCAGTATTTT. As protein: CASSLGARASGHTDTQYF.

The chain uses TRBV4-3 and TRBJ1-1; 9 nucleotides line up with TRBD1. This CDR3 is 15 amino acids long. Per germline, CDR1 LGHNA and CDR2 YSLEER. Trimming removed 1 base from V and 9 bases from J; junction bases left unmatched: 9. This chain's CDR3 is CASSQVGTGIGKAFF. DNA of the CDR3: TGCGCCAGCAGCCAAGTTGGGACAGGGATCGGTAAAGCTTTCTTT.

The sample holds a few counts of this clonotype. This chain links TRBV6-1 with TRBJ2-7, with 8 positions matching TRBD1. The CDR3 length is 17 residues. The germline gives CDR1 MNHNS, CDR2 SASEGT. V shed 6 bases, J shed 5 bases, and the junction held 18 bases outside the gene matches. CDR3 protein: CASRPEYERQGTNEQYV. In nucleotides, the CDR3 is TGTGCCAGCAGACCCGAATACGAGAGACAGGGGACCAACGAGCAGTACGTC.

V gene TRBV20-1 combines with J gene TRBJ2-7; tentatively, D is TRBD2 (5 bases). This CDR3 contains 13 residues. Looked up from germline, CDR1 is DFQATT and CDR2 is SNEGSKA (reference sequence). The germline V and J ends were trimmed by 4 bases and 0 bases, with 10 bases remaining between them. The CDR3 coding sequence is TGCAGTGCTAAGCGGACCGCCTCCTACGAGCAGTACTTC. Protein product: CSAKRTASYEQYF.

V usage is TRBV7-2 and J usage is TRBJ2-5, with TRBD2 matching 8 bases. V trimming: 3 bases; J trimming: 7 bases; junction bases outside the gene matches: 7. CDR1 and CDR2 from the germline V gene are SGHTA and FQGNSA. CDR3 length equals 14 residues. CDR3 DNA: TGTGCCAGCAGCTTCGGGGGGGCCCCCGGGACCCAGTACTTC. Translated, it gives CASSFGGAPGTQYF.

This clonotype came up a few times. V is TRBV4-3 and J is TRBJ2-1; weak D call: TRBD1 (6 bases). Per germline, CDR1 LGHNA and CDR2 YSLEER. Deletions cut 0 bases from V and 6 bases from J, with 18 bases between. The CDR3 contains 17 residues. The chain's CDR3 is CASSQDPPGTIANEQFF. The CDR3, as DNA: TGCGCCAGCAGCCAAGATCCCCCCGGGACAATTGCCAATGAGCAGTTCTTC.

The genes are TRBV20-1 and TRBJ2-1; D gene uncertain. Germline V gene lookup returns CDR1 DFQATT and CDR2 SNEGSKA (reference sequence). The V and J ends lost 0 bases and 0 bases respectively, with 9 bases between them. The CDR3 totals 15 residues. CDR3 nucleotide sequence: TGCAGTGCTAGAGATCAAGTCAGCTCCTACAATGAGCAGTTCTTC. Its protein product is CSARDQVSSYNEQFF.

The rearrangement links TRBV4-2 to TRBJ2-2, with D possibly being TRBD2 (5 bases). CDR1 and CDR2 from the germline V gene are LGHNA and YNFKEQ. The V and J ends lost 0 bases and 0 bases respectively, with 14 bases between them. This CDR3 region has 18 residues. The CDR3 DNA reads TGTGCCAGCAGCCAAGAATCGCGGACTTACCCGAACACCGGGGAGCTGTTTTTT. Encoded protein: CASSQESRTYPNTGELFF.

The CDR3 region is CASSARDYGGQTEAFF. Here the CDR3 DNA reads TGTGCCAGCAGTGCTCGAGATTACGGGGGGCAAACTGAAGCTTTCTTT. The chain joins TRBV6-4 to TRBJ1-1; possible D gene TRBD1, 6 bases. V lost 4 bases to trimming and J lost 5 bases, with 20 bases between them. The germline V gene has CDR1 MRHNA and CDR2 SNTAGT. This CDR3 is built from 16 residues.

In DNA form, the CDR3 reads TGTGCCAGCAGCTTCCTCGGCGGGGTCCTCGGGGAGCAGTTCTTC. It codes for CASSFLGGVLGEQFF. The genes are TRBV7-6 and TRBJ2-1; D is perhaps TRBD2 (6 bases). Between the trimmed V and J ends, which lost 3 bases and 10 bases, there was a span of 19 bases. Germline values: CDR1 SGHVS, CDR2 FNYEAQ. The CDR3 is 15 residues long.

In its sample, this clonotype was seen a few times. This chain joins TRBV28 and TRBJ1-2; tentatively, D is TRBD1 (6 bases). The CDR3 length is 17 residues. Per germline, CDR1 MDHEN and CDR2 SYDVKM. V lost 7 bases and J 3 bases, leaving 24 bases between the germline ends. CDR3 protein: CASIKWGAGEFHYGYTF. The CDR3, as DNA: TGTGCCAGCATCAAATGGGGTGCAGGGGAATTTCACTATGGCTACACCTTC.

This clonotype was recorded many times. The chain links TRBV10-3 to TRBJ1-3; D remains unclear. This CDR3 has 13 amino acids. V lost 10 bases, J lost 4 bases, and 14 bases lay in between. Germline lookup yields CDR1 ENHRY and CDR2 SYGVKD. The CDR3 coding sequence is TGTGCCAGTATTCCAGCGTCCGGAAACACCATATATTTT. Its translation is CASIPASGNTIYF.

This rearrangement joins TRBV20-1 to TRBJ1-1; possible D gene TRBD1, 5 bases. Trimming took off 3 bases at V and 3 bases at J, with 11 bases between the two ends. CDR3 length: 13 residues. CDR1 is DFQATT, CDR2 SNEGSKA, per germline (reference sequence). CDR3 in amino acids: CSARGPEYTEAFF. DNA for the CDR3: TGCAGTGCTAGGGGGCCGGAATACACTGAAGCTTTCTTT.

This clonotype was counted a few times. V and J are TRBV30 and TRBJ1-1; D possibly corresponds to TRBD1 (6 bases). The CDR3 is 14 amino acids. V lost 2 bases to trimming and J lost 3 bases, with 13 bases between them. Germline V lookup: CDR1 GTSNPN, CDR2 SVGIG (reference sequence). CDR3 sequence reads: CAWSRGIVDTEAFF. DNA for the CDR3: TGTGCCTGGAGTAGGGGGATTGTAGACACTGAAGCTTTCTTT.

This chain links TRBV6-4 with TRBJ2-5, with D maybe TRBD2 (5 bases). The length of the CDR3 is 13 residues. Germline V CDR1 and CDR2: MRHNA, SNTAGT. Between the trimmed V and J ends, which lost 8 bases and 4 bases, there was a span of 14 bases. The CDR3 reads CASAEGGRETQYF. CDR3 DNA sequence: TGTGCCAGCGCCGAGGGTGGTCGAGAGACCCAGTACTTC.

This clonotype was seen a few times. The CDR3 protein is CASSPGPGPLNYGYTF. Here the CDR3 DNA reads TGCGCCAGCAGCCCAGGACCCGGACCCTTAAACTATGGCTACACCTTC. The V call is TRBV4-3, the J call TRBJ1-2; D uncertain. V was trimmed by 4 bases and J by 2 bases, leaving 17 bases between them. Looked up from germline, CDR1 is LGHNA and CDR2 is YSLEER. The CDR3 is 16 residues long.

The chain carries TRBV7-2 and TRBJ2-4; D remains ambiguous. V shed 4 bases and J shed 1 base, with 5 bases lying between them. Germline V lookup: CDR1 SGHTA, CDR2 FQGNSA. This CDR3 contains 13 residues. This chain's CDR3 is CASSSEAKNIQYF. The CDR3 DNA reads as TGTGCCAGCAGCTCAGAGGCCAAAAACATTCAGTACTTC.

This clonotype has just a few counts. The J gene is TRBJ2-1, the V gene TRBV6-2 or TRBV6-3, with a weak D call TRBD2 (6 bases). Germline CDR1 MNHEY, CDR2 SVGEGT. The CDR3 is 16 amino acids. The V and J ends lost 5 bases and 0 bases respectively, with 14 bases between them. The CDR3, as DNA: TGTGCCAGCAGTAGAAGGAGGGCGAGCTCCTACAATGAGCAGTTCTTC. Its translation is CASSRRRASSYNEQFF.

Regarding this clonotype: The junction departs from germline at one end; a sequencing error may be responsible. The genes are TRBV20-1 and TRBJ2-4, with 8 positions matching TRBD2. The germline CDR1 and CDR2 sequences are DFQATT and SNEGSKA (reference sequence). This CDR3 comprises 17 residues. This CDR3 is CSAPASGEGLAKNIRYF. CDR3 sequence (DNA): TGCAGTGCTCCGGCCTCAGGGGAAGGACTAGCCAAAAACATTCGGTACTTC.

V gene TRBV4-1 combines with J gene TRBJ2-5; TRBD2 matches 11 bases. The germline gives CDR1 MGHRA, CDR2 YSYEKL. The CDR3 runs 16 residues. Trimming at V came to 0 bases and at J to 4 bases, leaving 4 bases not matched to a gene. CDR3 nucleotides: TGCGCCAGCAGCCAAGATCGGCTAGCGGGGGGAGAGACCCAGTACTTC. It codes for CASSQDRLAGGETQYF.

This clonotype came up a few times. The gene calls are TRBV20-1 and TRBJ2-5; D remains ambiguous. This CDR3 has 11 amino acids. Trimming took 7 bases from V and 4 from J, leaving 10 bases between them. Germline V lookup: CDR1 DFQATT, CDR2 SNEGSKA (reference sequence). The CDR3 sequence is CSVPWGETQYF. CDR3 in DNA: TGCAGTGTCCCGTGGGGAGAGACCCAGTACTTC.

The rearrangement uses TRBV4-1 and TRBJ2-1; 8 bases align to TRBD1. From germline, CDR1 is MGHRA and CDR2 YSYEKL. With V trimmed by 1 base and J by 5 bases, 7 bases remained unmatched. The CDR3 sequence is 16 residues long. The CDR3 spells CASSQVPGQANNEQFF. The DNA for the CDR3 is TGCGCCAGCAGCCAAGTACCGGGACAGGCAAACAATGAGCAGTTCTTC.

This clonotype was detected only a few times. The chain recombines TRBV10-3 with TRBJ2-3, with D hard to call. Germline V gives CDR1 ENHRY, CDR2 SYGVKD. The CDR3 contains 13 residues. Trimming took 7 bases from V and 10 from J, leaving 18 bases between them. CDR3 sequence: CAIKAGPRVPQYF. In DNA, the CDR3 is TGTGCCATCAAGGCAGGTCCCCGGGTCCCGCAGTATTTT.

V gene TRBV5-1 combines with J gene TRBJ1-2; TRBD1 aligns across 8 bases. The CDR3 has 16 residues. With V trimmed by 0 bases and J by 2 bases, 6 bases remained unmatched. Germline loops: CDR1 SGHRS, CDR2 YFSETQ. CDR3 in DNA: TGCGCCAGCAGCTTGGGTCGGGACAGGACCAACTATGGCTACACCTTC. This gives the protein CASSLGRDRTNYGYTF.

This clonotype came up a few times. The chain is built from TRBV6-2 or TRBV6-3 and TRBJ2-1; 7 bases are shared with TRBD1. The CDR3 sequence is 15 residues long. CDR1 MNHEY and CDR2 SVGEGT come from the germline V gene. J was trimmed by 9 bases and V by 5 bases; bases with no gene match: 13. The CDR3 DNA sequence: TGTGCCAGCAGTACCCGACAGGGAAGGGTCGGTGAGCAGTTCTTC. Protein sequence: CASSTRQGRVGEQFF.

This clonotype was counted only a few times. The chain is built from TRBV5-1 and TRBJ2-5; 9 bases line up with TRBD2. The ends lost 6 bases at V and 2 bases at J; junction bases unmatched: 14. Germline-derived CDR1 and CDR2 are SGHRS and YFSETQ. The CDR3 has 17 amino acids. The CDR3, as DNA: TGCGCCAGCACTACGGAGGCTAGCGGGGCCACTCAAGAGACCCAGTACTTC. Translation: CASTTEASGATQETQYF.

This clonotype appeared a few times. Here the CDR3 reads CASRTPLRGLDEQFF. In DNA form, the CDR3 reads TGTGCCAGCAGAACCCCCTTGAGGGGTCTCGATGAGCAGTTCTTC. This chain links TRBV27 with TRBJ2-1, with D perhaps TRBD1 or TRBD2 (5 bases each). This CDR3 contains 15 residues. The V and J ends lost 6 bases and 8 bases respectively, with 20 bases between them. Germline lookup yields CDR1 MNHEY and CDR2 SMNVEV (reference sequence).

This clonotype was seen ten or more times. V is TRBV11-2 and J is TRBJ2-3, with D possibly being TRBD1 (6 bases). CDR3 length: 16 amino acids. The ends were cut back, 1 base at V and 0 bases at J, with 11 bases in the middle. Germline V gene sequence: CDR1 SGHAT, CDR2 FQNNGV. CDR3 nucleotide sequence: TGTGCCAGCAGCTTAGGCCGCAGGGGAAGCACAGATACGCAGTATTTT. It is translated as CASSLGRRGSTDTQYF.

In this sample, this clonotype turned up a few times. The chain employs TRBV20-1 and TRBJ1-1, with TRBD1 matching over 10 bases. The CDR3 runs 14 residues. Germline V gene sequence: CDR1 DFQATT, CDR2 SNEGSKA (reference sequence). V lost 0 bases to trimming and J lost 2 bases; unmatched junction nucleotides: 0. CDR3 residues: CSARETGGNTEAFF. The CDR3 nucleotides read TGCAGTGCTAGAGAGACAGGGGGCAACACTGAAGCTTTCTTT.

This clonotype was counted only a few times. The gene calls are TRBV5-4 and TRBJ2-5; 15 nucleotides match TRBD2. The germline CDR1 and CDR2 sequences are SGHNT and YYREEE (reference sequence). This CDR3 has 15 residues. V dropped 0 bases and J dropped 10; count of bases not matched to a gene: 4. This CDR3 reads CASSLGTSGGVLQYF. The CDR3 nucleotides read TGTGCCAGCAGCTTGGGGACTAGCGGGGGGGTGCTCCAGTACTTC.

This clonotype was counted between two and nine times. This chain connects TRBV7-6 to TRBJ1-4, with a possible D match to TRBD1 (6 bases). Looked up from germline, CDR1 is SGHVS and CDR2 is FNYEAQ. This CDR3 contains 13 residues. V dropped 10 bases and J dropped 4 bases, with 13 bases sitting between them. For the CDR3, the DNA is TGTGCCAAGCTCGGACAGAGTAATGAAAAACTGTTTTTT. It is translated as CAKLGQSNEKLFF.